This T cell receptor beta chain was captured by sequencing in a study of cytomegalovirus exposure and HLA in healthy donors. Notes on the study in general: The majority of TCR sequences were rare, yet some public TCRs appeared in many donors. Presence/absence analyses assumed roughly uniform sequencing depth across donors, which may not hold.

The CDR3 sequence is 14 residues long. Trimming took 5 bases from V and 7 from J; bases not matched to a gene: 11. Germline loops: CDR1 LNHDA, CDR2 SQIVND (reference sequence). This clone was seen only a few times. The target antigen is unknown. It was with 60 Vbeta and 13 Jbeta primers that the PCR ran. This table comes from immunoSEQ multiplex PCR, and its TCRdb copy is limited to in-frame clones, with some not included. The repertoire includes 120,000 to 150,000 clones, about four fifths of them detected once, and roughly 3% sits in the top ten. The TCR was taken from a male donor in good health and CMV-seronegative. Sequencing was done on a sample of PBMCs. The chain combines TRBV19 with TRBJ2-7; 7 bases fit TRBD1. The CDR3 coding sequence is TGTGCCAGTAGTGAGGGACAGCCTCGTAAGGAGCAGTACTTC. It is translated as CASSEGQPRKEQYF.